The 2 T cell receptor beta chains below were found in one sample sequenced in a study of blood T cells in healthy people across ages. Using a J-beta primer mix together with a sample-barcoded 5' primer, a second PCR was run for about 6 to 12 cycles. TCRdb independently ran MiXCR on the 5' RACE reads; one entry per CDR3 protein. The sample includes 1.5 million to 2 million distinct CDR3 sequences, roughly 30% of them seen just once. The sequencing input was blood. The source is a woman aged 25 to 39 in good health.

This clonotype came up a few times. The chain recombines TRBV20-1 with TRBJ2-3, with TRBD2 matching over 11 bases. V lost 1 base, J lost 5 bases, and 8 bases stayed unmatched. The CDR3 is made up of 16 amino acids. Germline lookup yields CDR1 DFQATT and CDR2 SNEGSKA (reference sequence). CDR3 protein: CSARVSGGGLGDTQYF. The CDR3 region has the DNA TGCAGTGCTAGAGTTAGCGGGGGGGGCTTGGGAGATACGCAGTATTTT.

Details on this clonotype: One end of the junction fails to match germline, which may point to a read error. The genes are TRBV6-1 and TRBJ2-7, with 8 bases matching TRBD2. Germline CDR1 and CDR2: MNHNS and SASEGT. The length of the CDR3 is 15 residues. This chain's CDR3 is CASSEGGRLSYEQYF. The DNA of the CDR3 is TGCGCCAGCAGTGAAGGCGGGAGGCTCTCCTACGAGCAGTACTTC.